This is a list of T cell receptor beta chains from one sample in a study of blood T cell repertoires in COVID-19. The repertoire was sequenced with immunoSEQ multiplex PCR; TCRdb's copy has only in-frame clones and lacks some. The sample shows roughly 300,000 clones, about 90% of them seen only once. The sample consisted of peripheral blood. The source is a woman between 50 and 59 years old who had recovered from COVID-19. CDR3s include the opening cysteine and the closing phenylalanine or tryptophan. The D gene is left open where the match is weak. Size tells how often a clone was seen (once, few, many) or the class of an expanded clone, and some rows leave it out.

v_call,cdr3_length,j_call,d_call,clone_size,cdr3_aa,cdr3_nt
TRBV15,14,TRBJ2-7,TRBD1,-,CATSRDYRGSEQYF,TGTGCCACCAGCAGAGATTACAGGGGTAGTGAGCAGTACTTC
TRBV9,14,TRBJ1-6,-,-,CASSLGRPYSPLHF,TGTGCCAGCAGTCTAGGGAGGCCTTATTCACCCCTCCACTTT
TRBV28,15,TRBJ1-2,TRBD1,-,CASSLHRDSNYGYTF,TGTGCCAGCAGTCTTCACCGGGACAGTAACTATGGCTACACCTTC
TRBV9,13,TRBJ1-1,-,-,CATSQGMDTEAFF,TGTGCCACTTCTCAGGGTATGGATACTGAAGCTTTCTTT
TRBV7-8,14,TRBJ1-5,-,-,CASSPPGGNQPQHF,TGTGCCAGCAGCCCTCCAGGGGGCAATCAGCCCCAGCATTTT
TRBV15,18,TRBJ2-1,TRBD2,-,CATSSEYLRLAGSNEQFF,TGTGCCACCAGCAGCGAATACCTTAGACTAGCGGGAAGCAATGAGCAGTTCTTC
TRBV18,15,TRBJ2-7,-,-,CASSPMGAGTYEQYF,TGTGCCAGCTCACCAATGGGGGCTGGTACCTACGAGCAGTACTTC
TRBV5-1,15,TRBJ2-1,-,-,CASSLGRGTYNEQFF,TGCGCCAGCAGCTTAGGGCGGGGAACCTACAATGAGCAGTTCTTC
TRBV29-1,12,TRBJ1-1,-,-,CSVVPGGRDAFF,TGCAGCGTTGTTCCCGGGGGTCGGGATGCTTTCTTT
TRBV27,15,TRBJ1-6,-,few,CASSPYRVDNSPLHF,TGTGCCAGCAGTCCCTACAGGGTAGATAATTCACCCCTCCACTTT
TRBV3-1/TRBV3-2,15,TRBJ2-7,-,once,CASSQGGYGSREQYF,TGTGCCAGCAGCCAAGGCGGGTACGGGTCTCGGGAGCAGTACTTC
TRBV23-1,16,TRBJ2-1,-,-,CASSLWAEKTYNEQFF,TGCGCCAGCAGTCTGTGGGCAGAGAAAACCTACAATGAGCAGTTCTTC
TRBV5-1,14,TRBJ2-7,TRBD2,-,CASSLGTSIYEQYF,TGCGCCAGCAGCTTGGGGACTAGCATCTACGAGCAGTACTTC
TRBV7-9,12,TRBJ1-2,-,-,CASSSTGYGYTF,TGTGCCAGCAGCTCTACCGGCTATGGCTACACCTTC
TRBV9,13,TRBJ2-2,-,-,CASSSFGAGELFF,TGTGCCAGCAGCTCGTTCGGGGCCGGGGAGCTGTTTTTT
TRBV5-4,15,TRBJ1-4,-,-,CASSSGGEINEKLFF,TGTGCCAGCAGCTCCGGTGGGGAGATCAATGAAAAACTGTTTTTT
TRBV28,14,TRBJ1-5,-,few,CASSPPGTWQPQHF,TGTGCCAGCAGTCCACCAGGGACTTGGCAGCCCCAGCATTTT
TRBV6-5,15,TRBJ1-2,-,once,CASSYSRRTNYGYTF,TGTGCCAGCAGTTACTCGCGGCGGACTAACTATGGCTACACCTTC
TRBV7-6,15,TRBJ2-1,-,once,CASSPGEAVYNEQFF,TGTGCCAGCAGCCCAGGGGAAGCGGTCTACAATGAGCAGTTCTTC
TRBV19,15,TRBJ1-4,-,-,CASSHRTAGEEKLFF,TGTGCCAGTAGTCATCGGACAGCGGGAGAAGAAAAACTGTTTTTT